The 12 T cell receptor beta chains presented below share a single source sample, sequenced in a study of T cells in Graves' hyperthyroidism and ophthalmopathy (dated by TCRdb to between 2018 and 2021). The method was multiplex PCR. Sequencer: Illumina HiSeq 2000. TCR beta CDR3 regions were amplified from RNA transcripts. The TCR CDR3 was subjected to a first round of RT-PCR using the HTBI primer set and the Qiagen OneStep RT-PCR kit. TCRdb applied fastp at Q25 and MiXCR to the public reads, then kept only in-frame beta chains. CDR3 protein duplicates are merged, each entry listing the most common genes and DNA. Present in this sample are about 480,000 distinct CDR3 sequences, 13% to 15% of which were seen just once. Around a sixth of the sample comes from the top ten. Material for sequencing was blood. These receptors all stem from a woman in her late teens or twenties with Graves' hyperthyroidism.

In its sample, this clonotype was seen once. This sequence joins TRBV19 and TRBJ1-2; 11 bases line up with TRBD1. CDR3 length: 14 amino acids. Germline trimming cut 3 bases from V and 6 bases from J; bases unmatched to any gene: 3. Per germline, CDR1 LNHDA and CDR2 SQIVND (reference sequence). DNA of the CDR3: TGTGCCAGTAGTATCGGGGACAGGGGGAATGGCTACACCTTC. Protein product: CASSIGDRGNGYTF.

The chain uses TRBV27 and TRBJ1-5; TRBD1 agrees at 12 bases. CDR3 length: 16 amino acids. V gave up 7 bases and J gave up 4 bases; unmatched junction bases: 8. CDR1 is MNHEY, CDR2 SMNVEV, per germline (reference sequence). CDR3 sequence: CASTSGTGGENQPQHF. The CDR3, as DNA: TGTGCCAGCACTTCCGGGACAGGGGGCGAGAATCAGCCCCAGCATTTT.

A note on this clonotype: One junction end disagrees with the germline gene, perhaps due to a read error. This chain uses TRBV7-9 with TRBJ1-2; D ambiguous. This CDR3 contains 12 residues. Germline loops: CDR1 SEHNR, CDR2 FQNEAQ (reference sequence). CDR3 in amino acids: CAGSNSGYGYTF. CDR3 coding DNA: TGTGCCGGCAGCAACAGTGGCTATGGCTACACCTTC.

This chain joins TRBV19 and TRBJ2-5; 8 bases match TRBD2. CDR3 length: 14 amino acids. Per the germline V gene, CDR1 is LNHDA and CDR2 is SQIVND (reference sequence). The J segment lost 4 bases and the V segment lost 5 bases, leaving 6 bases of the junction unmatched. In nucleotides, the CDR3 is TGTGCCAGTAGTTCCCTCGGGGGGGTAGAGACCCAGTACTTC. It translates to CASSSLGGVETQYF.

The chain is built from TRBV10-1 and TRBJ2-7, with 10 bases fitting TRBD2. Germline CDR1 is WNHNN and CDR2 is SYGVQD (reference sequence). V lost 5 bases and J lost 6; bases outside the gene matches: 7. This CDR3 has 14 amino acids. CDR3 in amino acids: CASSPTGTSAEQYF. Written as DNA, the CDR3 is TGCGCCAGCAGTCCAACCGGGACTAGCGCCGAGCAGTACTTC.

This clonotype was detected only a few times. The chain joins TRBV4-1 to TRBJ2-1, with 12 bases that match TRBD2. Germline values: CDR1 MGHRA, CDR2 YSYEKL. Trimming removed 2 bases from V and 7 bases from J; junction bases left unmatched: 6. CDR3 length equals 16 residues. The DNA of the CDR3 is TGCGCCAGCAGCCAATTGTCTAGCGGGAGGGATAATGAGCAGTTCTTC. Translated: CASSQLSSGRDNEQFF.

In its sample, this clonotype was seen many times. The chain couples TRBV11-3 to TRBJ2-4; maybe TRBD2 (5 bases). The CDR3 sequence is 16 residues long. Trimming took 1 base from V and 0 from J, leaving 10 bases between them. CDR1 and CDR2 from the germline V gene are SGHNT and YENEEA. CDR3 residues: CASSLAEGIAKNIQYF. CDR3 nucleotide sequence: TGTGCCAGCAGCTTAGCTGAGGGTATAGCCAAAAACATTCAGTACTTC.

This chain uses TRBV24-1 with TRBJ2-5, with 10 bases that match TRBD1. Germline lookup yields CDR1 KGHDR and CDR2 SFDVKD. The CDR3 consists of 16 residues. V shed 2 bases and J 4 bases; nucleotides not matched to a gene: 6. The CDR3 DNA is TGTGCCACCAGTGATTCCAGGGACAGGGGAGGAGAGACCCAGTACTTC. Its protein is CATSDSRDRGGETQYF.

In its sample, this clonotype was seen many times. The chain employs TRBV11-3 and TRBJ2-3, with 15 bases lining up with TRBD2. Trimming took 5 bases from V and 5 from J; bases not matched to a gene: 2. The length of the CDR3 is 15 residues. CDR1 is SGHNT and CDR2 is YENEEA in the germline V gene. The CDR3 protein is CASSPGLAGGDTQYF. DNA for the CDR3: TGTGCCAGCAGCCCGGGACTAGCGGGAGGAGATACGCAGTATTTT.

At least ten counts were recorded for this clonotype. The junction departs from the called germline gene at one end, perhaps through a read error. The chain employs TRBV11-2 and TRBJ2-1; maybe TRBD2 (5 bases). Germline V lookup: CDR1 SGHAT, CDR2 FQNNGV. This CDR3 spans 16 amino acids. The CDR3 DNA sequence: TGTGCCGGCAGCTTAGATTTACTAGGTGTGTGGAATGAGCAGTTCTTC. Its translation: CAGSLDLLGVWNEQFF.

The CDR3 nucleotides read TGTGCCATCAGTCCTCCTCCGGGACAGGGGAACTATGGCTACACCTTC. Translation: CAISPPPGQGNYGYTF. The chain is built from TRBV10-3 and TRBJ1-2; the match to TRBD1 covers 10 bases. The CDR3 is 16 amino acids. CDR1 and CDR2 (germline): ENHRY, SYGVKD. Trimming cost V 5 bases and J 2 bases; bases outside gene matches: 8.

This chain uses TRBV24-1 with TRBJ2-3, with D uncertain. Germline V CDR1 and CDR2: KGHDR, SFDVKD. This CDR3 comprises 14 residues. Trimming cost V 5 bases and J 0 bases, with 8 bases left between them. CDR3 region: CATSGFRSTDTQYF. The CDR3 nucleotides are TGTGCCACCAGTGGTTTTAGAAGCACAGATACGCAGTATTTT.